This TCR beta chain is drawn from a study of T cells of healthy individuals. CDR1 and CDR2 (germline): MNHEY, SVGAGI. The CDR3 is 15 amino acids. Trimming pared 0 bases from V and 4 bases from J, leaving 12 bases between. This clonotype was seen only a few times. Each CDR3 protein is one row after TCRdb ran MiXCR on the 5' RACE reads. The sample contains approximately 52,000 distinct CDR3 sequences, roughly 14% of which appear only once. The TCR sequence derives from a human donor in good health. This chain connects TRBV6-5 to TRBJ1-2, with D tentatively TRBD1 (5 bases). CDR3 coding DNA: TGTGCCAGCAGTTACTCAGGGAGGCAGGGCTATGGCTACACCTTC. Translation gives CASSYSGRQGYGYTF.